What follows are 32 T cell receptor beta chains derived from one specimen sequenced in a study of tumor and adjacent non-tumor tissue in lung cancer. RNA was extracted from bulk tissue without any cell sorting. TCRbeta libraries were built with three rounds of nested PCR, modified from ARM-PCR. TCRdb reprocessed the multiplex PCR reads via MiXCR and lists one record per CDR3 protein. The table has 65,000 to 95,000 distinct CDR3 sequences, approximately 68% seen once. The sequenced material came from lung tumor tissue. The receptors derive from a woman aged 70-85 years with non-small cell lung cancer.

In its sample, this clonotype was seen many times. The rearrangement uses TRBV11-2 and TRBJ2-5; TRBD1 matches 8 bases. The CDR3 is 15 residues long. V lost 3 bases, J lost 1 base, and 4 bases stayed unmatched. Germline loops: CDR1 SGHAT, CDR2 FQNNGV. CDR3 protein: CASSFAGTGQETQYF. As DNA, the CDR3 is TGTGCCAGCAGCTTCGCCGGGACAGGCCAAGAGACCCAGTACTTC. Supplemented by reference TRBV11-2 and TRBJ2-5, the full variable domain reads EAGVAQSPRYKIIEKRQSVAFWCNPISGHATLYWYQQILGQGPKLLIQFQNNGVVDDSQLPKDRFSAERLKGVDSTLKIQPAKLEDSAVYLCASSFAGTGQETQYFGPGTRLLVL.

By share of the sample, this clonotype is medium-sized. The chain couples TRBV4-2 to TRBJ2-6; no definite D call. This CDR3 is built from 19 residues. V was pared by 5 bases and J by 0 bases, with 20 bases between. Germline CDR1 reads LGHNA; CDR2 reads YNFKEQ. The CDR3 sequence is CASSSPGEGSYSGANVLTF. The CDR3 nucleotides are TGTGCCAGCAGCTCTCCGGGTGAAGGATCTTACTCTGGGGCCAACGTCCTGACTTTC.

This clonotype was seen more than once but under ten times. This sequence joins TRBV5-8 and TRBJ2-1; D tentatively reads TRBD1 or TRBD2 (5 bases each). The germline V and J ends were trimmed by 4 bases and 4 bases, with 12 bases remaining between them. Germline CDR1 SGHTS, CDR2 YDEGEE. The CDR3 has 14 amino acids. CDR3 sequence reads: CASSLGRNYNEQFF. The CDR3 DNA is TGTGCCAGCAGCCTGGGACGGAATTACAATGAGCAGTTCTTC.

Worth noting for this clonotype: A read error is likely, as this CDR3 ends without the conserved phenylalanine or tryptophan. The chain recombines TRBV6-1 with TRBJ2-1; D perhaps matches TRBD1 (5 bases). The CDR3 length is 13 residues. V was shortened by 3 bases and J by 6 bases, with 9 bases between the two germline ends. The germline V gene has CDR1 MNHNS and CDR2 SASEGT. The CDR3 coding sequence is TGTGCCAGCAGTGAGCAGGGCGTCAATGAGCAGTTCCTC. Translation gives CASSEQGVNEQFL.

Concerning this clonotype itself: Its ends do not fully match the called genes, so a read error is possible. This chain links TRBV10-3 with TRBJ2-2, with 7 bases matching TRBD2. This CDR3 has 16 amino acids. Looked up from germline, CDR1 is ENHRY and CDR2 is SYGVKD. The CDR3 loop reads CAISGRLAENTEELFF. The CDR3 nucleotides are TGTGCCATCAGTGGACGCCTAGCGGAAAATACCGAGGAGCTGTTTTTT.

The chain employs TRBV4-1 and TRBJ2-5; possible D gene TRBD1, 5 bases. Germline-derived CDR1 and CDR2 are MGHRA and YSYEKL. The CDR3 covers 13 residues. Trimming took 5 bases from V and 6 from J, leaving 13 bases between them. The CDR3 DNA reads as TGCGCCAGCAGCTTAGGACATCACAAGACCCAGTACTTC. Translation: CASSLGHHKTQYF.

A note on this clonotype: One end of the junction is discordant with germline, which a read error may explain. The chain links TRBV29-1 to TRBJ2-1; possible D gene TRBD2, 6 bases. This CDR3 has 13 amino acids. CDR1 SQVTM and CDR2 ANQGSEA come from the germline V gene. The CDR3 protein is CSIRLDSVNELFF. CDR3 DNA: TGCAGCATTCGACTAGATTCAGTCAATGAGCTGTTCTTC.

Ten or more counts support this clonotype. V and J are TRBV6-2 or TRBV6-3 and TRBJ2-3, with 9 bases fitting TRBD2. The V and J ends lost 8 bases and 3 bases, in that order; junction bases with no gene match: 6. The CDR3 contains 14 residues. From germline, CDR1 is MNHEY and CDR2 SVGEGT. CDR3 sequence (DNA): TGTGCCAGCCTCATAGCGGGAGAAACAGATACGCAGTATTTT. It translates to CASLIAGETDTQYF.

In DNA, the CDR3 is TGCGCCAGCAGCTTGGCCCCGGACAGGGTCTCTGGAAACACCATATATTTT. Amino acid sequence: CASSLAPDRVSGNTIYF. The chain combines TRBV5-1 with TRBJ1-3; 8 bases line up with TRBD1. Germline lookup yields CDR1 SGHRS and CDR2 YFSETQ. With V trimmed by 0 bases and J by 0 bases, 5 bases remained unmatched. The CDR3 length is 17 residues.

Comments on this clonotype: An end of the junction does not agree with germline; a read error may underlie this. V gene TRBV29-1 combines with J gene TRBJ2-5, with D tentatively TRBD1 (5 bases). The CDR3 totals 12 residues. CDR1 is SQVTM, CDR2 ANQGSEA, per germline. The CDR3 sequence: CSRVTPGETQYF. For the CDR3, the DNA is TGTAGCAGGGTAACTCCTGGCGAGACCCAGTACTTC. Full variable domain (outside the CDR3, taken from reference TRBV29-1 and TRBJ2-5): SAVISQKPSRDICQRGTSLTIQCQVDSQVTMMFWYRQQPGQSLTLIATANQGSEATYESGFVIDKFPISRPNLTFSTLTVSNMSPEDSSIYLCSRVTPGETQYFGPGTRLLVL.

This chain links TRBV12-3 or TRBV12-4 with TRBJ2-2; TRBD1 aligns across 10 bases. V lost 6 bases and J lost 5; bases outside the gene matches: 6. The CDR3 totals 15 residues. The CDR3 DNA is TGTGCCAGCAGAGGCCGACAGGGGGCGACCGGGGAGCTGTTTTTT. The encoded protein is CASRGRQGATGELFF.

In this sample, this clonotype turned up once. J is TRBJ1-6 and V is TRBV4-2; D remains ambiguous. Deletions cut 6 bases from V and 7 bases from J, with 13 bases between. The CDR3 spans 14 residues. Germline loops: CDR1 LGHNA, CDR2 YNFKEQ. CDR3 bases: TGTGCCAGCAGTTCCGGACGGAAAAATTCACCCCTCCACTTT. Amino acids: CASSSGRKNSPLHF.

This clonotype occurred a few times. The V call is TRBV20-1, the J call TRBJ2-5; 7 positions agree with TRBD1. Germline CDR1 and CDR2: DFQATT and SNEGSKA (reference sequence). The CDR3 sequence is 13 residues long. V gave up 6 bases and J gave up 5 bases; unmatched junction bases: 9. Here the CDR3 DNA reads TGCAGTGCCATAAGGGGGCGCGGTGAGACCCAGTACTTC. It specifies CSAIRGRGETQYF.

In the case of this clonotype: Since a much larger clone is just one base distant, this may be a read error. This rearrangement joins TRBV11-2 to TRBJ1-5; perhaps TRBD1 as D (6 bases). Germline V gene data show CDR1 as SGHAT and CDR2 as FQNNGV. V was pared by 4 bases and J by 6 bases, with 16 bases between. The CDR3 extends over 15 amino acids. The CDR3 spells CASSSDWGAGQPQHF. CDR3 sequence (DNA): TGTGCCAGCAGCTCAGATTGGGGGGCGGGTCAGCCCCAGCATTTT.

The V and J genes are TRBV20-1 and TRBJ1-5, with 7 positions matching TRBD1. This CDR3 is built from 15 residues. CDR1 is DFQATT, CDR2 SNEGSKA, per germline (reference sequence). The J segment lost 0 bases and the V segment lost 1 base, leaving 3 bases of the junction unmatched. CDR3 protein: CSARAGTDSNQPQHF. For the CDR3, the DNA is TGCAGTGCTAGAGCCGGGACAGATAGCAATCAGCCCCAGCATTTT.

The rearrangement links TRBV6-5 to TRBJ2-3; D perhaps matches TRBD1 (5 bases). Trimming pared 0 bases from V and 12 bases from J, leaving 19 bases between. This CDR3 is 15 amino acids long. Germline values: CDR1 MNHEY, CDR2 SVGAGI. CDR3 sequence: CASSYSFINTGTQYF. CDR3 nucleotide sequence: TGTGCCAGCAGTTACTCGTTTATAAACACAGGTACACAGTATTTT.

In its sample, this clonotype was seen once. The chain joins TRBV6-1 to TRBJ2-1; TRBD1 might be the D (5 bases). Trimming left V 8 bases short and J 0 bases short, with 17 bases between. Germline CDR1 and CDR2: MNHNS and SASEGT. The CDR3 sequence is 16 residues long. The CDR3 loop reads CASAMGWGSSYNEQFF. The CDR3 DNA follows: TGTGCCAGCGCCATGGGGTGGGGCAGCTCCTACAATGAGCAGTTCTTC.

A word on this clonotype: A much larger clone lies a single base off, so this may be a read error. The V gene is TRBV7-9, the J gene TRBJ1-4, with TRBD1 as a possible D gene (5 bases). The length of the CDR3 is 15 residues. Germline CDR1 is SEHNR and CDR2 is FQNEAQ (reference sequence). The CDR3 bases are TGTGGCAGCAGCTTAACGGACAAGCTTAATGAAAAACTGTTTTTT. The encoded protein is CGSSLTDKLNEKLFF.

In the case of this clonotype: Because the CDR3 is missing its conserved closing phenylalanine or tryptophan, this is likely a read error. The DNA is left out, because the CDR3 cannot be placed on it with certainty; the CDR3 is given as TCRdb lists it. The gene calls are TRBV6-5 and TRBJ1-2; the table names TRBD1, a call not compared with the DNA. Germline V lookup: CDR1 MNHEY, CDR2 SVGAGI. The CDR3 length equals 15 residues, ends included. The chain's CDR3 is CASSYPGAGGVGYIL.

The chain couples TRBV11-1 to TRBJ2-1; D unclear. This CDR3 region has 13 residues. CDR1 and CDR2 (germline): SGHAT, FQDESV (reference sequence). V was shortened by 9 bases and J by 8 bases, with 17 bases between the two germline ends. The CDR3 sequence: CARSYLSLDEQFF. CDR3 bases: TGTGCCAGAAGTTACCTTTCCCTGGATGAGCAGTTCTTC.

This clonotype was detected once. The DNA is left out, because the CDR3 cannot be placed on it with certainty; the CDR3 is given as TCRdb lists it. V usage is TRBV28 and J usage is TRBJ1-2; TRBD1, the table's D call, lacks a check against the DNA. The CDR3 extends over 14 residues, inclusive of both ends. Germline assignment: CDR1 MDHEN and CDR2 SYDVKM. The CDR3: CTSSPGTFGYGNTF.

The genes are TRBV5-4 and TRBJ2-3, with 8 bases fitting TRBD1. This CDR3 comprises 17 residues. V lost 4 bases, J lost 8 bases, and 18 bases stayed unmatched. In germline, CDR1 is SGHNT, CDR2 YYREEE (reference sequence). DNA for the CDR3: TGTGCCAGCAGCACAGGATCCGGGGCAGGGGGCTTAGGTACGCAGTATTTT. This encodes CASSTGSGAGGLGTQYF.

Of note for this clonotype: One junction end does not reproduce the germline sequence, and a read error may be involved. The chain recombines TRBV12-3 or TRBV12-4 with TRBJ2-7; 7 bases agree with TRBD2. The CDR3 covers 16 residues. DNA of the CDR3: TGTGCCAGCAGTATAGTGGGGGGGTTGCGCTCCTACGAGCAGTGCTTC. Encoded protein: CASSIVGGLRSYEQCF.

A remark on this clonotype: Compared with germline, one end of the junction differs, possibly owing to a read error. V is TRBV7-9 and J is TRBJ2-5; D unclear. Germline V gene sequence: CDR1 SEHNR, CDR2 FQNEAQ (reference sequence). The CDR3 runs 13 residues. The CDR3 bases are TGTGCCAGCAGCTTAAACTGTGGCGAGACCCAATACTTC. Translated, it gives CASSLNCGETQYF.

The sample holds a few counts of this clonotype. A much larger clone is a single base away; this may be a read error. The chain recombines TRBV7-8 with TRBJ2-1, with 7 bases that match TRBD2. Germline CDR1 reads SGHVS; CDR2 reads FQNEAQ. CDR3 length: 16 residues. V dropped 2 bases and J dropped 3; count of bases not matched to a gene: 7. The CDR3 here is CASSLMVPSGYNEQFF. In nucleotides, the CDR3 is TGTGCCAGCAGCTTAATGGTACCTAGCGGCTACAATGAGCAGTTCTTC.

Of note for this clonotype: This may stem from a read error, because a much larger clone lies one nucleotide away. This chain joins TRBV5-1 and TRBJ1-4; D is ambiguous. This CDR3 spans 16 amino acids. CDR1 SGHRS and CDR2 YFSETQ come from the germline V gene. The CDR3 DNA reads TGCGCCAGCAGCTTGTCTTCAGGAAGCAATAATGAAAAACAGTTTTTT. Translating gives CASSLSSGSNNEKQFF.

The gene calls are TRBV7-2 and TRBJ2-3, with 11 bases matching TRBD2. Trimming removed 4 bases from V and 3 bases from J; junction bases left unmatched: 6. CDR3 size: 16 residues. Germline loops: CDR1 SGHTA, CDR2 FQGNSA. Written as DNA, the CDR3 is TGTACCAGCAGCTACAGACTAGCGGGAACGACAGATACGCAGTATTTT. Amino acids: CTSSYRLAGTTDTQYF.

This clonotype was detected a few times. A much larger clone differs by one base, so this may be a read error. The chain combines TRBV28 with TRBJ2-5, with D unresolved. Germline V gives CDR1 MDHEN, CDR2 SYDVKM. The CDR3 loop spans 12 amino acids. The CDR3 region has the DNA TGTTCCAGCAGCTCCCCCGGGGAGACCCAGTACTTC. Encoded protein: CSSSSPGETQYF.

Note on this clonotype: Relative to the germline gene, one junction end is altered; a read error may explain this. The genes are TRBV28 and TRBJ2-7, with D unresolved. The CDR3 is 12 amino acids. Germline loops: CDR1 MDHEN, CDR2 SYDVKM. The CDR3 sequence: CASSRDLVEQYF. The CDR3 DNA follows: TGCGCCAGCAGTCGCGACCTAGTAGAGCAGTACTTC.

Regarding this clonotype: A much more abundant neighbour one base away suggests this may be a read error. V usage is TRBV7-9 and J usage is TRBJ1-2; unclear D gene. V gave up 5 bases and J gave up 3 bases, with 16 bases separating them. Germline CDR1 reads SEHNR; CDR2 reads FQNEAQ (reference sequence). The CDR3 spans 15 residues. Here the CDR3 DNA reads TGTGCCAGCAGCGTACATGGATCTCCCTACTATGGCTACACCTTC. Encoded protein: CASSVHGSPYYGYTF.

The sample holds many counts of this clonotype. The chain has TRBV4-1 and TRBJ1-4, with 9 bases identical to TRBD1. CDR1 and CDR2 from the germline V gene are MGHRA and YSYEKL. The CDR3 extends over 18 amino acids. V lost 4 bases, J lost 5 bases, and 14 bases stayed unmatched. CDR3 sequence: CASSLTGTGRRENEKLFF. The CDR3 region has the DNA TGCGCCAGCAGCCTAACCGGGACAGGGAGACGGGAGAATGAAAAACTGTTTTTT.

A word on this clonotype: One end of the junction does not line up with germline, which may come from a read error. This chain links TRBV5-4 with TRBJ2-3; D could derive from TRBD1 or TRBD2 (5 bases each). The CDR3 is 15 amino acids. In germline, CDR1 is SGHNT, CDR2 YYREEE (reference sequence). The CDR3 DNA sequence: TGTGCCAGCAGCGGACGGGGCAGGAACACAGATACGCGGTATTTT. Protein product: CASSGRGRNTDTRYF.